The sequence of this T cell receptor beta chain was determined in a study of blood T cell repertoires in COVID-19. On the study more broadly: Donors in the United States, Italy and Spain gave samples during acute or convalescent COVID-19. PBMCs, B-cell-depleted T cells, or T cells provided the cDNA or gDNA that made up the material.

Measured with immunoSEQ multiplex PCR; TCRdb has only the in-frame clones, and not every one. The repertoire holds tens of thousands of clones, with around 91% as singletons. Sequencing was performed on peripheral blood. The TCR sequence derives from a man aged 50 to 60 with acute or convalescent COVID-19.

The CDR3 loop reads CASSHLAEIYNEQFF. In DNA form, the CDR3 reads TGTGCCAGCAGTCACCTCGCGGAGATCTACAATGAGCAGTTCTTC. The chain combines TRBV7-2 with TRBJ2-1; unclear D gene. There are 15 residues in the CDR3. Trimming shortened V by 6 bases and J by 3 bases, and 15 bases separated the two germline ends. Per germline, CDR1 SGHTA and CDR2 FQGNSA.